This TCR beta chain was obtained from a study of T cell responses to AZD1222 COVID-19 vaccine. Using immunoSEQ multiplex PCR, the repertoire was profiled, and TCRdb retains in-frame clones only, with some absent. The sample contains roughly 150,000 clones, 80% to 95% of which appear only once. Overall study results and limits: The repertoires were collected only after the peak T cell response. There were mostly white British donors and more females than males, and clonal diversity was possibly underestimated. Nearly half of spike-specific TCRs reportedly target variant regions that are unmutated in the B.1.351 and B.1.1.7 variants. Regions 160-218 and 743-854 held dominance among vaccine-associated CD4 TCRs, which spanned spike.

V was pared by 6 bases and J by 3 bases, with 7 bases of the junction left unmatched. Germline assignment: CDR1 MNHEY and CDR2 SMNVEV (reference sequence). The CDR3 contains 14 residues. To note about this clone: Antigen unknown.

Sequences were derived from peripheral blood, sampled 28 days after the second AZD1222 dose. The chain carries TRBV27 and TRBJ2-7, with TRBD2 identical over 8 bases. The clonotype comes from an adult who received the AZD1222 COVID-19 vaccine. In DNA form, the CDR3 reads TGTGCCAGCAGCCCAGCGGCGGGAGGCTACGAGCAGTACTTC. Translating it yields CASSPAAGGYEQYF.